This T cell receptor beta chain derives from a study of shared clonotypes between healthy human individuals. About this clone: Its antigen is still unknown.

Study results and caveats: Richness estimates generally favored naive over memory subsets.

This CDR3 spans 13 amino acids. The V and J ends lost 3 bases and 9 bases respectively, with 12 bases between them. Germline V gene data show CDR1 as SGHTA and CDR2 as FQGNSA. Deep-level settings were used for running the assay. Sorted-subset replicate PCR reactions contained about 200 ng DNA, corresponding to some 29,000 T cell genomes. Measured with immunoSEQ multiplex PCR; TCRdb has only the in-frame clones, and not every one. The sample comprises approximately 1.5 million clones, approximately 98.5% of which are singletons, and over 0.3% rests with the top ten. The sequence was collected from a man younger than 40 in good health. This chain joins TRBV7-2 and TRBJ2-1; no clear D. The sample consisted of naive CD4+ T cells sorted from blood. The subset is: CD45RA+ positively selected. The CDR3 spells CASSFDARGEQFF. DNA for the CDR3: TGTGCCAGCAGCTTCGACGCCCGCGGTGAGCAGTTCTTC.